This T cell receptor beta chain came from a study of blood T cell repertoires in COVID-19. Study information: The origin of the acute and convalescent COVID-19 samples was the United States, Italy and Spain. Sample material is recorded as cDNA or gDNA derived from T cells, B-cell-depleted T cells, or PBMCs.

Source study methods: Amplifying reference gene primers gave estimates of nucleated cell counts. TCRdb keeps only in-frame clones here, not all; method: immunoSEQ multiplex PCR. From that table come the V and J calls and clone size; the DNA was used to work out D and trimming. The sample lists 30,000 to 45,000 clones, approximately 86% occurring once. Germline V gene data show CDR1 as MGHRA and CDR2 as YSYEKL. The junction had 13 bases not matched to a gene; V was cut back by 0 bases and J by 5 bases. The CDR3 length is 19 residues. The source of this sequence is a human donor in a cohort sampled during active COVID-19. The source material was peripheral blood. The gene calls are TRBV4-1 and TRBJ2-5, with 12 nucleotides matching TRBD2. The chain's CDR3 is CASSQDWGLAGGGWETQYF. DNA of the CDR3: TGCGCCAGCAGCCAAGATTGGGGGCTAGCGGGAGGGGGCTGGGAGACCCAGTACTTC.